The T cell receptor (beta chain) described here comes from a study of coeliac disease. On the study more broadly: Without high-resolution HLA typing, biased TRBV7-2 usage was queried. Study conclusions and caveats: In active celiac disease, intraepithelial and lamina propria TRB and TRG repertoires were less clonal than controls. Intraepithelial and lamina propria fractions were not highly pure.

Note on this clone: Antigen specificity is unknown. A junction boundary mismatches the germline segment, possibly from a read error.

CDR3 size: 14 residues. Germline-derived CDR1 and CDR2 are MDHEN and SYDVKM. The method was immunoSEQ multiplex PCR; TCRdb's version includes in-frame clones alone and lacks a portion of them. The sample has roughly 1,500 clones; roughly two thirds are singletons. Sequencing used one aliquot of 500,000 or so cells per fraction. Sample: intraepithelial lymphocytes from the gut. The receptor comes from a woman in her 50s with celiac disease on a gluten-free diet. The chain is built from TRBV28 and TRBJ2-1; 8 positions agree with TRBD2. CDR3 nucleotide sequence: TGTGCCAGCGGTTTTGCGGGGGGACGGAATGAGCAGTTCTTC. Encoded protein: CASGFAGGRNEQFF.